The present T cell receptor (beta chain) was sequenced within a study of blood T cell repertoires in COVID-19. J was trimmed by 5 bases and V by 3 bases; bases with no gene match: 8. The CDR3 covers 15 residues. CDR1 is SNHLY, CDR2 FYNNEI, per germline. Source study methods: Nucleated cell counts were estimated from reference gene primer amplification. Clones were sequenced by immunoSEQ multiplex PCR, and TCRdb holds only the in-frame ones, with some missing. Clone size and the V and J calls come from that table; the DNA yielded D and trimming. Counted here are approximately 190,000 clones, around 84% occurring once; the ten biggest clones make up 3% to 3.5%.

This rearrangement joins TRBV2 to TRBJ2-5; TRBD2 aligns across 8 bases. This TCR came from a woman aged 25-40 years who had been exposed to COVID-19. The sequenced sample was PBMCs or T cells enriched from blood (not recorded which). The CDR3: CASSDAGTRGETQYF. The CDR3 DNA reads as TGTGCCAGCAGTGATGCCGGGACTAGGGGGGAGACCCAGTACTTC.